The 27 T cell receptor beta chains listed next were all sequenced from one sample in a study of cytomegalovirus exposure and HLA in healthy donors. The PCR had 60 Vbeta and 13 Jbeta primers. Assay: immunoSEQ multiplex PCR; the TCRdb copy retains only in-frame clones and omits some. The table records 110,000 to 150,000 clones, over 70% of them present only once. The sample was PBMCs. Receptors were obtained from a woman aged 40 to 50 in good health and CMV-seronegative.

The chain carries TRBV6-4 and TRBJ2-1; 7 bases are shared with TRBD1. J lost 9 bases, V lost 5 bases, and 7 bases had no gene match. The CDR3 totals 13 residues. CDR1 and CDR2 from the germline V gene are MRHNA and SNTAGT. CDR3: CASSQIQGLEQFF. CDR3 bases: TGTGCCAGCAGTCAAATACAGGGGCTTGAGCAGTTCTTC.

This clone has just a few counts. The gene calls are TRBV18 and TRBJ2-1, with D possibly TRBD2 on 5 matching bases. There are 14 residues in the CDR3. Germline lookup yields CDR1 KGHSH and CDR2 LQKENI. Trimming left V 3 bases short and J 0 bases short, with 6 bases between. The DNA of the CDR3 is TGTGCCAGCTCACCTCTAGCCTCCTACAATGAGCAGTTCTTC. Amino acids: CASSPLASYNEQFF.

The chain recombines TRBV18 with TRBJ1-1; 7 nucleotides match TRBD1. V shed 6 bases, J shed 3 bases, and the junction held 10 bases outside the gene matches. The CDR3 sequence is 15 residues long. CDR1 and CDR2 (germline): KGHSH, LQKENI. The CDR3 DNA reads TGTGCCAGCTCCCCAGACAGGGCCTGGGACACTGAAGCTTTCTTT. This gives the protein CASSPDRAWDTEAFF.

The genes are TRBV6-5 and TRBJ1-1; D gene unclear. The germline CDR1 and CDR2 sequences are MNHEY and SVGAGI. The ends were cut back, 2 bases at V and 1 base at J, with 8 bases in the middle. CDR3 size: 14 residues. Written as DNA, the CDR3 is TGTGCCAGCAGTTACGAGTCGGGGAACACTGAAGCTTTCTTT. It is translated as CASSYESGNTEAFF.

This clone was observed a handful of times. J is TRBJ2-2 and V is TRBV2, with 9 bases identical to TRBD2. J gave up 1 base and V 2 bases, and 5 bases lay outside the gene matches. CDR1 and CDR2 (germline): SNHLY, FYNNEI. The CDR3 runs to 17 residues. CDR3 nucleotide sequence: TGTGCCAGCAGTGAACTTCGGCGGGGGGGGAACACCGGGGAGCTGTTTTTT. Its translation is CASSELRRGGNTGELFF.

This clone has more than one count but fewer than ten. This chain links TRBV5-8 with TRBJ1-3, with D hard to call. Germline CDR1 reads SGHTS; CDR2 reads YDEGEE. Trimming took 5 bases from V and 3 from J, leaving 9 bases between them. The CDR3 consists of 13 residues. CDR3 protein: CASRPADGNTIYF. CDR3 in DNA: TGTGCCAGCAGACCCGCAGATGGAAACACCATATATTTT.

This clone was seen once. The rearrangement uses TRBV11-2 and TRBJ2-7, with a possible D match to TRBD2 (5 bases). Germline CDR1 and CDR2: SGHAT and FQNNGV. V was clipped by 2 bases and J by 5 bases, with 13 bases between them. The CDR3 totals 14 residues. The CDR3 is CASSLWTGSNEQYF. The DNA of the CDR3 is TGTGCCAGCAGCTTATGGACTGGGAGCAACGAGCAGTACTTC.

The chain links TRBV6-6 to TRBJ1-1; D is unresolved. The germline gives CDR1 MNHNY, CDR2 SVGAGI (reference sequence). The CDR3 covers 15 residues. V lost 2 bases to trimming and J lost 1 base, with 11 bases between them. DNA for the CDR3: TGTGCCAGCAGTTACCCCGAGCGGGGGAACACTGAAGCTTTCTTT. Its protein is CASSYPERGNTEAFF.

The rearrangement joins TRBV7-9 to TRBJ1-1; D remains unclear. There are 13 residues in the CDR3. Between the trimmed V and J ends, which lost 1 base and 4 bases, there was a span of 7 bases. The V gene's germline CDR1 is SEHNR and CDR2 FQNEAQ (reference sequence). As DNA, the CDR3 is TGTGCCAGCAGCTTAGGGGAGGGCACTGAAGCTTTCTTT. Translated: CASSLGEGTEAFF.

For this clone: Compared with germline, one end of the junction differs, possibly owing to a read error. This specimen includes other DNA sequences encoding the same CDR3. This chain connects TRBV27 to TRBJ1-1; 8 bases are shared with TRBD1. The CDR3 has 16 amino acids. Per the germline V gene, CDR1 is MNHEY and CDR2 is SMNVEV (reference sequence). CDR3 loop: CASSLTSGGEGTEAFF. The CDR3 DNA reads TGTGCCAGCAGTTTAACGTCAGGGGGCGAGGGGACTGAAGCTTTCTTC.

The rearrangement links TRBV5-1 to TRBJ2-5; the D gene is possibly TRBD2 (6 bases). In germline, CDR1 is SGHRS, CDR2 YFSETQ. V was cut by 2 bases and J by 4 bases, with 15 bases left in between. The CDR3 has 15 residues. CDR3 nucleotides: TGCGCCAGCAGCTTAATTGCGGGATGGGGAGAGACCCAGTACTTC. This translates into CASSLIAGWGETQYF.

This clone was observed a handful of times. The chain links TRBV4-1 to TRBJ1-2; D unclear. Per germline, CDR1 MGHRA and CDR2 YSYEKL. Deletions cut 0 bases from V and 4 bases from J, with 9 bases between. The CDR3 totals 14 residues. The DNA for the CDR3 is TGCGCCAGCAGCCAAGACGAGGGCCCCTATGGCTACACCTTC. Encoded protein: CASSQDEGPYGYTF.

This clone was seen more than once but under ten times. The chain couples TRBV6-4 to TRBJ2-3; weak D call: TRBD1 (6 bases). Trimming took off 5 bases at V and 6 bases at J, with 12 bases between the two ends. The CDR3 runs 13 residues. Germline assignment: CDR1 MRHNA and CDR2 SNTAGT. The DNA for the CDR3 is TGTGCCAGCAGTACCGGGACAAGCGATACGCAGTATTTT. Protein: CASSTGTSDTQYF.

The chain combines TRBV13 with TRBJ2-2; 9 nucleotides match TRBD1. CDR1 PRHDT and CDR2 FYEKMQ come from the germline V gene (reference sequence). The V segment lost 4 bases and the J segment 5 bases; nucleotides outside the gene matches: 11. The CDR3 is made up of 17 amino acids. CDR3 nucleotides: TGTGCCAGCAGCTCACTGTCGGACAGGGGCCGAACCGGGGAGCTGTTTTTT. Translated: CASSSLSDRGRTGELFF.

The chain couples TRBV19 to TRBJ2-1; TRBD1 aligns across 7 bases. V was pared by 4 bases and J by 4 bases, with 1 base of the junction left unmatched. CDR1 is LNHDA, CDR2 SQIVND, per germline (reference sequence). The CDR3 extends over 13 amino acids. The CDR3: CASSTGGYNEQFF. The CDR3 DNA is TGTGCCAGTAGTACAGGGGGATACAATGAGCAGTTCTTC.

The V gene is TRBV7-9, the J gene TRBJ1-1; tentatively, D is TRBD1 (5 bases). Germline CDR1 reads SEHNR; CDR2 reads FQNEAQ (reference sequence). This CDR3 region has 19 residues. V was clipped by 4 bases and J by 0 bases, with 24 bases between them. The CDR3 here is CASSSSGPRQWELNTEAFF. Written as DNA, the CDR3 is TGTGCCAGCAGCTCTAGTGGACCCCGACAGTGGGAATTGAACACTGAAGCTTTCTTT.

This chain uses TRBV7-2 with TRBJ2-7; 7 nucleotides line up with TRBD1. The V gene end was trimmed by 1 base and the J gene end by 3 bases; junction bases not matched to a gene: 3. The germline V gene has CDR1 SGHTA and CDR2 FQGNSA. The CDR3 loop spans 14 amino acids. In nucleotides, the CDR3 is TGTGCCAGCAGCTTAGGCAGGGGGATCTACGAGCAGTACTTC. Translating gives CASSLGRGIYEQYF.

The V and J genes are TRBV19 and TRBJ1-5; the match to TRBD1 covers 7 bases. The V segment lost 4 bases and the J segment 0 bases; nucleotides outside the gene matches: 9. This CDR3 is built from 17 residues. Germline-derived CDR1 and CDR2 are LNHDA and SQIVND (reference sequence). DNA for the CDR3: TGTGCCAGTAGTACACCCCGGGACAGATATAGCAATCAGCCCCAGCATTTT. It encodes CASSTPRDRYSNQPQHF.

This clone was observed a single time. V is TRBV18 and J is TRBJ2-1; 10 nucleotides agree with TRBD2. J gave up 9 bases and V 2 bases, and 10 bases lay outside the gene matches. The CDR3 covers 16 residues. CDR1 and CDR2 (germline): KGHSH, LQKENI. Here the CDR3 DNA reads TGTGCCAGCTCACCAAACGAGTTCGAGCGGGGGGGTGAGCAGTTCTTC. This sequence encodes CASSPNEFERGGEQFF.

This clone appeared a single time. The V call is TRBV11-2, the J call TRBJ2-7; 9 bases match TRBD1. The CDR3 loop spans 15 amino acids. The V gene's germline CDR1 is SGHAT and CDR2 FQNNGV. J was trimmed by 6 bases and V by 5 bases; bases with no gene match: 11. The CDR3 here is CASSPNLGQGSEQYF. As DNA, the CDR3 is TGTGCCAGCAGCCCAAACCTGGGACAGGGCTCCGAGCAGTACTTC.

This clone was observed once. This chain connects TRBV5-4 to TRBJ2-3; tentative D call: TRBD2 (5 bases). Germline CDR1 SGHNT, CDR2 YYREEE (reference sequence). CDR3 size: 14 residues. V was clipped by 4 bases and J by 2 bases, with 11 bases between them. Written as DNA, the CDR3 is TGTGCCAGCAGCCCCGCGGAGGCCACAGATACGCAGTATTTT. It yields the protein CASSPAEATDTQYF.

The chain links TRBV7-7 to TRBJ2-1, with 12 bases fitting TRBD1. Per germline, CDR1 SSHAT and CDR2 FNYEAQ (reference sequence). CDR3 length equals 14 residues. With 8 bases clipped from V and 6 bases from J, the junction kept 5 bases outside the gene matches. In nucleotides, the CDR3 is TGTGCCAGCCCCTGGGACAGGGGGCGCAATGAGCAGTTCTTC. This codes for CASPWDRGRNEQFF.

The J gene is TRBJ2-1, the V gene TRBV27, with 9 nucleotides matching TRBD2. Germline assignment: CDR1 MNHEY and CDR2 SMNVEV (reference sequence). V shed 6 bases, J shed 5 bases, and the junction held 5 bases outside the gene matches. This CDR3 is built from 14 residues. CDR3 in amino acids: CASRWTSVHNEQFF. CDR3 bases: TGTGCCAGCAGGTGGACTAGCGTCCACAATGAGCAGTTCTTC.

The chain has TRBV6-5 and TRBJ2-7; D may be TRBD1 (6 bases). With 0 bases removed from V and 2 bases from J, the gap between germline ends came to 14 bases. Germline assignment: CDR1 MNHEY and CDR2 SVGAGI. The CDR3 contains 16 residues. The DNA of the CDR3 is TGTGCCAGCAGTTACTCGAGGGGGTCGGTGACCTACGAGCAGTACTTC. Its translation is CASSYSRGSVTYEQYF.

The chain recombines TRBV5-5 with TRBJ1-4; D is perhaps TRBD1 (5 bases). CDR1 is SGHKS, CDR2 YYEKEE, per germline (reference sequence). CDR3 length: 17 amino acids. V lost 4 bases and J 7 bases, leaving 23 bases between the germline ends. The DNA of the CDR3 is TGTGCCAGCAGCCCCGTCTGGTACAGGCAGCCTTTTGAAAAACTGTTTTTT. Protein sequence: CASSPVWYRQPFEKLFF.

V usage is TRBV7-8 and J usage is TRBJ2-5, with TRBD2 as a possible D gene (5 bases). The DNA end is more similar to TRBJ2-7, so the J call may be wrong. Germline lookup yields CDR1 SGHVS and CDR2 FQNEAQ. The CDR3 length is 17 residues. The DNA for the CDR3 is TGTGCCAGCAGCTTAGGCACGATGCGGGTTGTTTCCTACGAGCAGTACTTC. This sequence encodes CASSLGTMRVVSYEQYF.

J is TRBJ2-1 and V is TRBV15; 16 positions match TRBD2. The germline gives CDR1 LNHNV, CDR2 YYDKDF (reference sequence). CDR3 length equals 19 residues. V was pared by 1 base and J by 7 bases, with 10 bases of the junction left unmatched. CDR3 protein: CATSRVAGTSGGARNEQFF. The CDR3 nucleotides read TGTGCCACCAGCAGAGTTGCCGGGACTAGCGGGGGGGCCAGGAATGAGCAGTTCTTC.